This entry lists 30 T cell receptor beta chains sequenced from one sample in a study of CD8 T cells in Susac syndrome. Random hexamers primed reverse transcription of 0.5 to 1 ug RNA. MiXCR, run by TCRdb on the immunoSEQ multiplex PCR reads, gives a single entry per CDR3 protein. The table lists 150,000 to 200,000 distinct CDR3 sequences, about 93% of them singletons. The material sequenced was CD4+ T cells from PBMCs. The origin of the receptors is a human donor in good health.

The chain is built from TRBV15 and TRBJ1-2; D may be TRBD1 (6 bases). The ends were cut back, 6 bases at V and 6 bases at J, with 20 bases in the middle. CDR3 length: 15 amino acids. From germline, CDR1 is LNHNV and CDR2 YYDKDF (reference sequence). CDR3 sequence: CATSQGGGRLDGYTF. DNA of the CDR3: TGTGCCACCAGTCAAGGGGGGGGAAGGTTGGATGGCTACACCTTC.

CDR3 sequence (DNA): TGCGCCAGCAGCATGGGACTAGCGGGGCAAGATACGCAGTATTTT. Its protein is CASSMGLAGQDTQYF. The chain carries TRBV5-1 and TRBJ2-3, with 13 bases identical to TRBD2. With 4 bases clipped from V and 5 bases from J, the junction kept 4 bases outside the gene matches. The germline V gene has CDR1 SGHRS and CDR2 YFSETQ. The CDR3 extends over 15 amino acids.

This clonotype was seen just once. Its ends do not fully match the called genes, so a read error is possible. The rearrangement links TRBV20-1 to TRBJ1-1, with D uncertain. CDR1 DFQATT and CDR2 SNEGSKA come from the germline V gene (reference sequence). This CDR3 spans 11 amino acids. CDR3 sequence reads: CSAREGFGAFF. The CDR3 DNA is TGCAGTGCCAGAGAAGGCTTTGGAGCTTTCTTT.

The chain links TRBV7-2 to TRBJ2-5, with 13 bases matching TRBD2. In germline, CDR1 is SGHTA, CDR2 FQGNSA. This CDR3 is 13 amino acids long. The trim removed 8 bases at V and 5 bases at J, leaving 2 bases unmatched. The CDR3 region is CASRTSGGETQYF. The CDR3 bases are TGTGCCAGCCGGACTAGCGGGGGTGAGACCCAGTACTTC.

The chain recombines TRBV24-1 with TRBJ2-6, with D perhaps given as TRBD1 or TRBD2 (5 bases each). This CDR3 has 17 amino acids. V was trimmed by 5 bases and J by 7 bases, leaving 20 bases between them. CDR1 and CDR2 (germline): KGHDR, SFDVKD. The CDR3 nucleotides are TGTGCCACCAGTGTCAATACTCCGGGACCCCGAGCCAACGTCCTGACTTTC. It is translated as CATSVNTPGPRANVLTF.

The J gene is TRBJ2-5, the V gene TRBV30; TRBD1 or TRBD2 may be the D gene (6 bases each). This CDR3 comprises 15 residues. The V end lost 0 bases, the J end lost 1 base, and 12 bases lay between the germline ends. The germline CDR1 and CDR2 sequences are GTSNPN and SVGIG (reference sequence). The CDR3 DNA follows: TGTGCCTGGAGTGTATACGGGGGCCTCCAAGAGACCCAGTACTTC. It translates to CAWSVYGGLQETQYF. The entire variable domain, with the rest obtained from reference TRBV30 and TRBJ2-5, is as follows: SQTIHQWPATLVQPVGSPLSLECTVEGTSNPNLYWYRQAAGRGLQLLFYSVGIGQISSEVPQNLSASRPQDRQFILSSKKLLLSDSGFYLCAWSVYGGLQETQYFGPGTRLLVL.

This clonotype was counted a single time. CDR3 nucleotides: TGTGCCACCAGCACTCACTTGGGCCAGGGGGCGGGTTACAATGAGCAGTTCTTC. It codes for CATSTHLGQGAGYNEQFF. The V gene is TRBV15, the J gene TRBJ2-1; TRBD1 matches 8 bases. V lost 4 bases, J lost 4 bases, and 15 bases stayed unmatched. The CDR3 totals 18 residues. CDR1 LNHNV and CDR2 YYDKDF come from the germline V gene (reference sequence). Full variable domain (outside the CDR3, taken from reference TRBV15 and TRBJ2-1): DAMVIQNPRYQVTQFGKPVTLSCSQTLNHNVMYWYQQKSSQAPKLLFHYYDKDFNNEADTPDNFQSRRPNTSFCFLDIRSPGLGDTAMYLCATSTHLGQGAGYNEQFFGPGTRLTVL.

This clonotype is a singleton in its sample. The V and J genes are TRBV29-1 and TRBJ2-1; tentatively, D is TRBD1 or TRBD2 (6 bases each). Germline V gene data show CDR1 as SQVTM and CDR2 as ANQGSEA. The CDR3 loop spans 14 amino acids. Trimming pared 2 bases from V and 7 bases from J, leaving 15 bases between. CDR3: CSVERGAGLNEQFF. Here the CDR3 DNA reads TGCAGCGTTGAAAGGGGGGCCGGGTTGAATGAGCAGTTCTTC.

The chain is built from TRBV7-8 and TRBJ1-5; D is unclear. The CDR3 contains 14 residues. The germline gives CDR1 SGHVS, CDR2 FQNEAQ. Trimming took off 5 bases at V and 3 bases at J, with 11 bases between the two ends. The CDR3 loop is CASSGPRANQPQHF. CDR3 in DNA: TGTGCCAGCAGCGGACCACGGGCCAATCAGCCCCAGCATTTT.

V usage is TRBV27 and J usage is TRBJ1-1, with 7 positions matching TRBD1. The CDR3 has 13 residues. V was clipped by 5 bases and J by 4 bases; unmatched bases: 4. CDR1 is MNHEY and CDR2 is SMNVEV in the germline V gene (reference sequence). CDR3 nucleotides: TGTGCCAGCAGTCTGACAGGGACCACTGAAGCTTTCTTT. Encoded protein: CASSLTGTTEAFF.

The gene calls are TRBV6-1 and TRBJ2-5; 14 nucleotides agree with TRBD2. The junction had 8 bases not matched to a gene; V was cut back by 5 bases and J by 0 bases. This CDR3 comprises 18 residues. Germline lookup yields CDR1 MNHNS and CDR2 SASEGT. The CDR3 nucleotides read TGTGCCAGCAGTCGGACGGGACTAGCGGGGGCCTACCAAGAGACCCAGTACTTC. It specifies CASSRTGLAGAYQETQYF.

The V gene is TRBV7-3, the J gene TRBJ2-3; 12 bases align to TRBD2. V was pared by 3 bases and J by 4 bases, with 5 bases of the junction left unmatched. CDR3 size: 16 residues. CDR1 and CDR2 from the germline V gene are SGHTA and FQGTGA. This chain's CDR3 is CASSLRTSGVADTQYF. The DNA for the CDR3 is TGTGCCAGCAGCTTGCGGACTAGCGGGGTGGCAGATACGCAGTATTTT. The variable domain in full, completed from reference TRBV7-3 and TRBJ2-3, reads GAGVSQTPSNKVTEKGKYVELRCDPISGHTALYWYRQSLGQGPEFLIYFQGTGAADDSGLPNDRFFAVRPEGSVSTLKIQRTERGDSAVYLCASSLRTSGVADTQYFGPGTRLTVL.

V is TRBV7-2 and J is TRBJ1-2; D is perhaps TRBD1 (5 bases). Germline CDR1 reads SGHTA; CDR2 reads FQGNSA. This CDR3 is built from 13 residues. V was shortened by 0 bases and J by 8 bases, with 10 bases between the two germline ends. The CDR3 here is CASSLAGARGYTF. The CDR3 region has the DNA TGTGCCAGCAGCTTAGCTGGGGCGCGGGGCTACACCTTC.

The chain recombines TRBV11-1 with TRBJ2-3; D call uncertain. From germline, CDR1 is SGHAT and CDR2 FQDESV (reference sequence). The CDR3 extends over 14 amino acids. V gave up 6 bases and J gave up 6 bases, with 16 bases separating them. The CDR3 sequence: CASSYYEAADTQYF. The CDR3 nucleotides read TGTGCCAGCAGTTACTACGAGGCGGCCGATACGCAGTATTTT.

The rearrangement links TRBV3-1 to TRBJ1-3; weak D call: TRBD1 (5 bases). The germline V and J ends were trimmed by 1 base and 1 base, with 8 bases remaining between them. The CDR3 is 15 amino acids. Germline CDR1 reads LGHDT; CDR2 reads YNNKEL (reference sequence). CDR3 in amino acids: CASSQGTRSGNTIYF. DNA for the CDR3: TGTGCCAGCAGCCAAGGGACACGGTCTGGAAACACCATATATTTT.

This rearrangement joins TRBV7-3 to TRBJ2-7; D is ambiguous. The CDR3 covers 13 residues. The V gene lost 2 bases and the J gene lost 2 bases, with 7 bases spanning the gap. Germline assignment: CDR1 SGHTA and CDR2 FQGTGA. The CDR3 DNA is TGTGCCAGCAGCTTAGCTCACGCCTACGAGCAGTACTTC. Encoded protein: CASSLAHAYEQYF.

This clonotype has a single count. This rearrangement joins TRBV3-1 to TRBJ2-7; D is unclear. The CDR3 covers 14 residues. Germline assignment: CDR1 LGHDT and CDR2 YNNKEL (reference sequence). V was shortened by 1 base and J by 6 bases, with 13 bases between the two germline ends. The CDR3 reads CASSQAPISSEQYF. CDR3 nucleotide sequence: TGTGCCAGCAGCCAAGCCCCCATAAGTTCCGAGCAGTACTTC.

The chain joins TRBV20-1 to TRBJ1-3; D gene uncertain. The length of the CDR3 is 11 residues. The germline V gene encodes CDR1 DFQATT and CDR2 SNEGSKA (reference sequence). With 2 bases removed from V and 4 bases from J, the gap between germline ends came to 3 bases. Here the CDR3 reads CSARTGNTIYF. CDR3 in DNA: TGCAGTGCTAGAACAGGAAACACCATATATTTT.

This chain joins TRBV15 and TRBJ2-1, with 7 bases identical to TRBD2. The CDR3 covers 14 residues. Germline CDR1 is LNHNV and CDR2 is YYDKDF (reference sequence). J gave up 5 bases and V 6 bases, and 7 bases lay outside the gene matches. CDR3: CATRNRDYNNEQFF. Written as DNA, the CDR3 is TGTGCCACCAGAAACCGGGACTATAACAATGAGCAGTTCTTC. Full variable domain (rest looked up from reference TRBV15 and TRBJ2-1): DAMVIQNPRYQVTQFGKPVTLSCSQTLNHNVMYWYQQKSSQAPKLLFHYYDKDFNNEADTPDNFQSRRPNTSFCFLDIRSPGLGDTAMYLCATRNRDYNNEQFFGPGTRLTVL.

The chain carries TRBV3-1 and TRBJ1-1, with D unclear. The ends were cut back, 3 bases at V and 1 base at J, with 3 bases in the middle. Per germline, CDR1 LGHDT and CDR2 YNNKEL (reference sequence). The CDR3 runs to 12 residues. Here the CDR3 reads CASSHQNTEAFF. CDR3 DNA sequence: TGTGCCAGCAGCCACCAGAACACTGAAGCTTTCTTT.

The rearrangement joins TRBV11-2 to TRBJ2-6; possible D gene TRBD1, 7 bases. V lost 5 bases, J lost 0 bases, and 14 bases lay in between. The CDR3 spans 17 residues. Germline V gene lookup returns CDR1 SGHAT and CDR2 FQNNGV. The CDR3 bases are TGTGCCAGCAGCCGCGGGCGGGACAGCTCTGGGGCCAACGTCCTGACTTTC. Translation: CASSRGRDSSGANVLTF.

The V gene is TRBV19, the J gene TRBJ2-3; 9 bases fit TRBD1. After removal of 6 bases from V and 4 bases from J, the junction contained 8 bases not matched to a gene. The CDR3 consists of 15 residues. Per germline, CDR1 LNHDA and CDR2 SQIVND (reference sequence). In nucleotides, the CDR3 is TGTGCCAGTAGGGGTGGGACAGGGCGGCCAGATACGCAGTATTTT. Translating gives CASRGGTGRPDTQYF.

The chain links TRBV7-2 to TRBJ1-2, with TRBD1 as a possible D gene (6 bases). Germline CDR1 is SGHTA and CDR2 is FQGNSA. V lost 5 bases, J lost 4 bases, and 14 bases lay in between. This CDR3 has 14 amino acids. Written as DNA, the CDR3 is TGTGCCAGCAGCCTACACCGGGACACCTATGGCTACACCTTC. The encoded protein is CASSLHRDTYGYTF. Looking up the rest from reference TRBV7-2 and TRBJ1-2 gives the full variable domain: GAGVSQSPSNKVTEKGKDVELRCDPISGHTALYWYRQSLGQGLEFLIYFQGNSAPDKSGLPSDRFSAERTGGSVSTLTIQRTQQEDSAVYLCASSLHRDTYGYTFGSGTRLTVV.

In this sample, this clonotype turned up a few times. V gene TRBV7-2 combines with J gene TRBJ2-7; the D is unclear. The V gene's germline CDR1 is SGHTA and CDR2 FQGNSA. The CDR3 loop spans 13 amino acids. Trimming stripped 2 bases from V and 1 base from J, with 6 bases between. CDR3 DNA: TGTGCCAGCAGCTTATTAGGTTCCTACGAGCAGTACTTC. Translated, it gives CASSLLGSYEQYF.

The chain is built from TRBV5-1 and TRBJ1-5, with D possibly matching TRBD1 (5 bases). The CDR3 is 13 amino acids. Germline V CDR1 and CDR2: SGHRS, YFSETQ. Between the trimmed V and J ends, which lost 4 bases and 4 bases, there was a span of 9 bases. CDR3 in DNA: TGCGCCAGCAGCATAGAGGGGAATCAGCCCCAGCATTTT. Its translation is CASSIEGNQPQHF. Together with reference TRBV5-1 and TRBJ1-5, the CDR3 gives the full variable domain: KAGVTQTPRYLIKTRGQQVTLSCSPISGHRSVSWYQQTPGQGLQFLFEYFSETQRNKGNFPGRFSGRQFSNSRSEMNVSTLELGDSALYLCASSIEGNQPQHFGDGTRLSIL.

This chain joins TRBV6-6 and TRBJ2-3, with TRBD2 identical over 7 bases. This CDR3 has 16 amino acids. Germline trimming cut 4 bases from V and 2 bases from J; bases unmatched to any gene: 9. Germline values: CDR1 MNHNY, CDR2 SVGAGI (reference sequence). CDR3 in DNA: TGTGCCAGCAGTTCCCTAGCGGAAGCTTTCACAGATACGCAGTATTTT. Translating gives CASSSLAEAFTDTQYF.

The V and J genes are TRBV3-1 and TRBJ1-6, with D unresolved. There are 11 residues in the CDR3. The germline V gene encodes CDR1 LGHDT and CDR2 YNNKEL (reference sequence). V was cut by 2 bases and J by 11 bases, with 4 bases left in between. The CDR3 region is CASSQYPPLHF. The CDR3 region has the DNA TGTGCCAGCAGCCAATACCCACCCCTCCACTTT. The variable domain in full, with the rest retrieved from reference TRBV3-1 and TRBJ1-6, is DTAVSQTPKYLVTQMGNDKSIKCEQNLGHDTMYWYKQDSKKFLKIMFSYNNKELIINETVPNRFSPKSPDKAHLNLHINSLELGDSAVYFCASSQYPPLHFGNGTRLTVT.

CDR3 sequence: CSVSTSNYGYTF. CDR3 bases: TGCAGCGTTTCGACATCTAACTATGGCTACACCTTC. This sequence joins TRBV29-1 and TRBJ1-2; the D is unclear. The CDR3 is made up of 12 amino acids. The germline V gene encodes CDR1 SQVTM and CDR2 ANQGSEA. The V gene lost 5 bases and the J gene lost 0 bases, with 7 bases spanning the gap.

This clonotype turned up a few times. The V gene is TRBV28, the J gene TRBJ2-7, with D unresolved. The ends were cut back, 9 bases at V and 3 bases at J, with 9 bases in the middle. Germline assignment: CDR1 MDHEN and CDR2 SYDVKM. CDR3 length: 11 amino acids. The CDR3 here is CASSQDYEQYF. CDR3 nucleotides: TGTGCCAGTTCACAAGACTACGAGCAGTACTTC.

In DNA form, the CDR3 reads TGCAGCGTTGTAGCGGGGGGGCATAATGAGCAGTTCTTC. Its protein product is CSVVAGGHNEQFF. The rearrangement joins TRBV29-1 to TRBJ2-1; 11 bases match TRBD2. The CDR3 contains 13 residues. Germline CDR1 is SQVTM and CDR2 is ANQGSEA. With V trimmed by 4 bases and J by 7 bases, 3 bases remained unmatched.